This T cell receptor beta chain was retrieved from a study of CD8 T cells in Susac syndrome. After extraction with the RNeasy kit, 0.5 to 1 ug of the RNA was reverse transcribed using random hexamers. TCRdb fed the immunoSEQ multiplex PCR reads into MiXCR, producing one record per CDR3 protein. The sample yields 160,000 or so distinct CDR3 sequences, around 95% seen once. V lost 8 bases and J lost 2; bases outside the gene matches: 10. Germline CDR1 and CDR2: PRHDT and FYEKMQ (reference sequence). The CDR3 loop spans 16 amino acids. The TCR sequence derives from a human donor with multiple sclerosis. Material for sequencing was CD8+ T cells from PBMCs. The gene calls are TRBV13 and TRBJ2-3; 10 bases align to TRBD2. DNA of the CDR3: TGTGCCAGCCGTGAGGGGACTAGCGAATACACAGATACGCAGTATTTT. The encoded protein is CASREGTSEYTDTQYF.